The source of this TCR beta chain is a study of T cell repertoires in cytomegalovirus infection. Across the study: In public TCR beta signatures, there were indications of both CMV infection and matching HLA type.

This clonotype came up a few times. The antigen is undetermined. TCRdb reprocessed the reads with MiXCR, giving one entry per CDR3 protein. This table holds approximately 730,000 distinct CDR3 sequences, 30% to 40% found once. Study-wide findings and caveats: In two of eight donors, the top clonotype was HLA-C-restricted CMV-specific.

Trimming cost V 3 bases and J 9 bases; bases outside gene matches: 9. The CDR3 is made up of 15 amino acids. The sequence was obtained from a human donor in good health (CMV status not recorded). Some clones in this sample may be carry-over from other donors' samples. The sample consisted of cultured PBMCs, taken from culture after CMV antigen stimulation. The genes are TRBV12-3 or TRBV12-4 and TRBJ2-1; 9 nucleotides line up with TRBD2. DNA of the CDR3: TGTGCCAGCAGTTTGATAGCGGGAGCTCGGGGTGAGCAGTTCTTC. Translating it yields CASSLIAGARGEQFF.